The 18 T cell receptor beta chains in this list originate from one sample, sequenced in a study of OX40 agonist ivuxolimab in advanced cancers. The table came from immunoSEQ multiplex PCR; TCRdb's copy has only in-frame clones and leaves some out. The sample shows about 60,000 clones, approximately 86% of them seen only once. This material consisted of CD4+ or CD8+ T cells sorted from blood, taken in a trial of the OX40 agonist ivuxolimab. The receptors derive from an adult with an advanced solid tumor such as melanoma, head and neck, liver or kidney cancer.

CDR3 sequence reads: CASSAADLPSREAFF. Here the CDR3 DNA reads TGTGCCAGCAGTGCTGCGGACTTGCCGTCCCGTGAAGCTTTCTTT. This chain uses TRBV6-1 with TRBJ1-1; D is undetermined. CDR1 is MNHNS and CDR2 is SASEGT in the germline V gene. CDR3 length: 15 residues. V lost 4 bases to trimming and J lost 7 bases, with 19 bases between them.

CDR3 amino acids: CASSLIPSGNYGYTF. As DNA, the CDR3 is TGCGCCAGCAGCTTGATCCCCTCAGGGAACTATGGCTACACCTTC. The rearrangement links TRBV5-1 to TRBJ1-2; possible D gene TRBD1, 5 bases. Germline V gives CDR1 SGHRS, CDR2 YFSETQ. The CDR3 is made up of 15 amino acids. The germline V and J ends were trimmed by 1 base and 2 bases, with 12 bases remaining between them.

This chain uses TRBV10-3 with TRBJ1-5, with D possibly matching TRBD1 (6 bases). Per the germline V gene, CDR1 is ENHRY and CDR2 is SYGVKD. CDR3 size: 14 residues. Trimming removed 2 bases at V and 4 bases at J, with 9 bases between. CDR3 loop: CAISEGQQNQPQHF. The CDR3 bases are TGTGCCATCAGTGAGGGACAGCAAAATCAGCCCCAGCATTTT.

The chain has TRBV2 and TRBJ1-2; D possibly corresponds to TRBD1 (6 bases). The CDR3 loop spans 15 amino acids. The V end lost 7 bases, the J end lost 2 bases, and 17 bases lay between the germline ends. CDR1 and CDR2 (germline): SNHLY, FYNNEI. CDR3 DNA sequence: TGTGCCAGCACTTCGGGAGGGACAACCAACTATGGCTACACCTTC. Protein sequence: CASTSGGTTNYGYTF. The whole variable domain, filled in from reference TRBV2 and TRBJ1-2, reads EPEVTQTPSHQVTQMGQEVILRCVPISNHLYFYWYRQILGQKVEFLVSFYNNEISEKSEIFDDQFSVERPDGSNFTLKIRSTKLEDSAMYFCASTSGGTTNYGYTFGSGTRLTVV.

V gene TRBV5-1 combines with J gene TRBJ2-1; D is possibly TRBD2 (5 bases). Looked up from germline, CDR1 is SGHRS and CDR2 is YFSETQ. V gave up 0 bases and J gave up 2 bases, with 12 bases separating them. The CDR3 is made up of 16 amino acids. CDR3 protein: CASSLVLGSTYNEQFF. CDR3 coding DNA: TGCGCCAGCAGCTTGGTTTTGGGGAGTACCTACAATGAGCAGTTCTTC.

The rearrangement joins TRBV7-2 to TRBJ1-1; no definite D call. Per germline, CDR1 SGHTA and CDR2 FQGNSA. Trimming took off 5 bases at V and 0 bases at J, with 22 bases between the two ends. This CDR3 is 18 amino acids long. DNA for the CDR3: TGTGCCAGCAGCCGATACAGTTTGTCAGGAATCTTGAACACTGAAGCTTTCTTT. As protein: CASSRYSLSGILNTEAFF. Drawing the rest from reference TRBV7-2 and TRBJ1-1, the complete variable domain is GAGVSQSPSNKVTEKGKDVELRCDPISGHTALYWYRQSLGQGLEFLIYFQGNSAPDKSGLPSDRFSAERTGGSVSTLTIQRTQQEDSAVYLCASSRYSLSGILNTEAFFGQGTRLTVV.

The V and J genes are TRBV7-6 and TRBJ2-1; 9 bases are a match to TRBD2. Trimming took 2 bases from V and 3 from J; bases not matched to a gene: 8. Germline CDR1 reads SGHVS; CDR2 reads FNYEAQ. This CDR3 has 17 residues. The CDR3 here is CASSLSSSGAFYNEQFF. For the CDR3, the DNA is TGTGCCAGCAGCTTAAGTTCTAGCGGGGCTTTCTACAATGAGCAGTTCTTC. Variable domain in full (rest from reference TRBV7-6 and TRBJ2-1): GAGVSQSPRYKVTKRGQDVALRCDPISGHVSLYWYRQALGQGPEFLTYFNYEAQQDKSGLPNDRFSAERPEGSISTLTIQRTEQRDSAMYRCASSLSSSGAFYNEQFFGPGTRLTVL.

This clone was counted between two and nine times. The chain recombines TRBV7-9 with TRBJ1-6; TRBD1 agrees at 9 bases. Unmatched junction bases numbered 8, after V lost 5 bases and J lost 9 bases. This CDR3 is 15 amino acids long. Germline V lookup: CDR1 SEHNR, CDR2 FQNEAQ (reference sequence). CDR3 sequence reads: CASSPPGTGSSPLHF. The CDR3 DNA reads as TGTGCCAGCAGCCCCCCCGGGACAGGGAGTTCACCCCTCCACTTT.

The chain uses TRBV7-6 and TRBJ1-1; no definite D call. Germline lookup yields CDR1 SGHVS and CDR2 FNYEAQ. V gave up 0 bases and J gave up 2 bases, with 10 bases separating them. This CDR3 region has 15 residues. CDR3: CASSLAPGSNTEAFF. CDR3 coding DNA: TGTGCCAGCAGCTTAGCGCCCGGGTCCAACACTGAAGCTTTCTTT.

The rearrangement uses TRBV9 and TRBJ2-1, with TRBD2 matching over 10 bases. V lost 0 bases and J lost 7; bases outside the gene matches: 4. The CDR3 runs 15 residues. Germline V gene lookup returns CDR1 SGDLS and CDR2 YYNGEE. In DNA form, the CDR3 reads TGTGCCAGCAGCGTAGTACTAGCGGGGATGAATGAGCAGTTCTTC. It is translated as CASSVVLAGMNEQFF.

The CDR3 loop is CASSLAHRAGELFF. DNA for the CDR3: TGTGCCAGCAGCTTAGCCCACAGGGCCGGGGAGCTGTTTTTT. The chain joins TRBV7-3 to TRBJ2-2, with a tentative D call TRBD1 (6 bases). The ends were cut back, 2 bases at V and 6 bases at J, with 10 bases in the middle. Germline assignment: CDR1 SGHTA and CDR2 FQGTGA. The CDR3 extends over 14 amino acids.

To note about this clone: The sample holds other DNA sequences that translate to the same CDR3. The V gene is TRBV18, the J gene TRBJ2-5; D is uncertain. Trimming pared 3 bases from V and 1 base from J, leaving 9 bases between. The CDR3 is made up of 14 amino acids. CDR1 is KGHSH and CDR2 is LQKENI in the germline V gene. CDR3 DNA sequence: TGTGCCAGCTCACCCTCACACTCCCAAGAGACCCAGTACTTC. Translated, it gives CASSPSHSQETQYF.

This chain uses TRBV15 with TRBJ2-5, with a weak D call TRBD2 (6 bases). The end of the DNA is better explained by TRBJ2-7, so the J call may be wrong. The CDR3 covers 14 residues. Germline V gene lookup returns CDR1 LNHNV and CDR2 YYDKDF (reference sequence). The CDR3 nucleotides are TGTGCCACCAGCAGGGGGACTTTCTCCTACGAGCAGTACTTC. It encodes CATSRGTFSYEQYF.

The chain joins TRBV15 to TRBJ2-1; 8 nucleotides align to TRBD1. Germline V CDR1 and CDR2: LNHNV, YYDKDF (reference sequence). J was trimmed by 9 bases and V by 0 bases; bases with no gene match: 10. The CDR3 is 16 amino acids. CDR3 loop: CATSRERQGRVGEQFF. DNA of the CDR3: TGTGCCACCAGCAGAGAACGACAGGGGAGAGTGGGTGAGCAGTTCTTC.

The CDR3 coding sequence is TGTGCCAGTAGTGCAGGACATCTCTCTGGAAACACCATATATTTT. Amino acids: CASSAGHLSGNTIYF. The chain is built from TRBV19 and TRBJ1-3; D may be TRBD1 (5 bases). This CDR3 has 15 amino acids. The V and J ends lost 5 bases and 0 bases respectively, with 11 bases between them. Germline loops: CDR1 LNHDA, CDR2 SQIVND (reference sequence).

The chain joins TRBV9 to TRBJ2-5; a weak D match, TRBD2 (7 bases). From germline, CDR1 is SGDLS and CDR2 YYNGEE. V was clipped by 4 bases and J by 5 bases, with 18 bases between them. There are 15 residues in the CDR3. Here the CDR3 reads CASSPLGGAWETQYF. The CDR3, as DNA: TGTGCCAGCAGCCCCCTTGGGGGGGCTTGGGAGACCCAGTACTTC.

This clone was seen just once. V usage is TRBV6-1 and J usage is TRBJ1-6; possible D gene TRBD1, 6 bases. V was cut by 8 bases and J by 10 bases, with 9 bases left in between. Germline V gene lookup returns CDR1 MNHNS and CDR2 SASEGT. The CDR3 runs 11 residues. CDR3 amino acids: CASGQGSPLHF. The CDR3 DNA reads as TGTGCCAGCGGCCAGGGGTCACCCCTCCACTTT.

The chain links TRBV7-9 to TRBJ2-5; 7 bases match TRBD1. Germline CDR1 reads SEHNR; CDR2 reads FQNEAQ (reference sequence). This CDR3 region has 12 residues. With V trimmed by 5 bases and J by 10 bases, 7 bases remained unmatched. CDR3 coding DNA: TGTGCCAGCAGCCTTTCAGGGGGTAGCCAGTACTTC. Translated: CASSLSGGSQYF.